This T cell receptor (beta chain) originates from a study of regulatory T cells in long-lasting Graves disease. Time point in this sample: newly diagnosed GD, antithyroid drugs for less than 3 months. PBMCs were the source of the RNA used for TCR sequencing. Study conclusions and caveats: Between persistent patients, 2,500 to 3,500 public clonotypes were shared, exceeding the 950 to 1,000 shared between new patients. What was studied was peripheral blood only, and not thyroid tissue.

Arm-PCR of CDR3 regions with iRepertoire HTBI primers generated TCR beta libraries. TCRdb re-derived calls from the multiplex PCR reads in MiXCR, one entry per CDR3 protein. The sample comprises 560,000 or so distinct CDR3 sequences, roughly a sixth of which are singletons, and around 11% rests with the top ten. CDR3 length equals 15 residues. Trimming stripped 0 bases from V and 5 bases from J, with 14 bases between. CDR1 and CDR2 (germline): SGHRS, YFSETQ. This clonotype was counted at least ten times. Its matching antigen is unknown. These data were also reused for a study on T cells in Graves' hyperthyroidism and ophthalmopathy. That work adds: First-round RT-PCR targeting the TCR CDR3 was performed with the HTBI primer set. Researchers found most expanded thyroid clonotypes above 0.001 in blood as well.

The input for sequencing was peripheral blood mononuclear cells (PBMCs), taken at new diagnosis, from a patient treated with antithyroid drugs. The clonotype originates from a man younger than 30 with Graves disease. The chain joins TRBV5-1 to TRBJ1-1; a possible D gene is TRBD1 (5 bases). The DNA of the CDR3 is TGCGCCAGCAGCTTGGCCAGAATCGGGGGGACTGAAGCTTTCTTT. Its protein product is CASSLARIGGTEAFF.